This T cell receptor (beta chain) was observed in a study of blood T cell repertoires in COVID-19. Measured with immunoSEQ multiplex PCR; TCRdb has only the in-frame clones, and not every one. The sample lists 57,000 or so clones, 60% to 85% occurring once. Deletions cut 6 bases from V and 0 bases from J, with 14 bases between. CDR3 length: 15 residues. In germline, CDR1 is MNHEY, CDR2 SMNVEV (reference sequence). The table lists this clone with a count of one. The sequence was collected from a man over 45 with active or convalescent COVID-19. This chain joins TRBV27 and TRBJ1-1; D perhaps matches TRBD1 (6 bases). The sample was peripheral blood. The DNA of the CDR3 is TGTGCCAGCAGCCGGACAGCCTATATGAACACTGAAGCTTTCTTT. Translation gives CASSRTAYMNTEAFF.